The 18 T cell receptor beta chains in this list originate from one sample, sequenced in a study of cytomegalovirus exposure and HLA in healthy donors. The PCR was carried out with 60 Vbeta primers and 13 Jbeta primers. Assay: immunoSEQ multiplex PCR; the TCRdb copy retains only in-frame clones and omits some. The sample consists of 100,000 or so clones, roughly four fifths of them appearing once. The sample was PBMCs. The receptors were gathered from a man aged 35 to 55 in good health and CMV-seropositive.

The chain combines TRBV7-6 with TRBJ2-7, with 8 nucleotides matching TRBD2. CDR1 is SGHVS, CDR2 FNYEAQ, per germline. This CDR3 contains 13 residues. V gave up 5 bases and J gave up 5 bases; unmatched junction bases: 5. Here the CDR3 reads CASSSSGVHEQYF. In DNA, the CDR3 is TGTGCCAGCAGCAGTAGCGGGGTCCACGAGCAGTACTTC.

This clone was seen only a few times. This chain uses TRBV5-4 with TRBJ2-3; no clear D gene. V dropped 1 base and J dropped 4 bases, with 10 bases sitting between them. CDR1 is SGHNT and CDR2 is YYREEE in the germline V gene (reference sequence). The CDR3 has 14 residues. This CDR3 is CASSLPRQADTQYF. CDR3 coding DNA: TGTGCCAGCAGCTTGCCCCGCCAGGCAGATACGCAGTATTTT.

V is TRBV4-2 and J is TRBJ2-3; 11 nucleotides align to TRBD2. CDR3 size: 17 residues. The germline V gene encodes CDR1 LGHNA and CDR2 YNFKEQ. Trimming took 1 base from V and 5 from J; bases not matched to a gene: 8. DNA of the CDR3: TGTGCCAGCAGCCAAGGTAGCGGGAGGGCTCAGGGAGATACGCAGTATTTT. Translated: CASSQGSGRAQGDTQYF.

Turning to this clone: A read error may account for a junction end that differs from germline. This chain links TRBV7-9 with TRBJ1-2; 9 nucleotides match TRBD1. Germline-derived CDR1 and CDR2 are SEHNR and FQNEAQ (reference sequence). The CDR3 extends over 15 amino acids. The DNA for the CDR3 is TGTTCCAGCAGCCCCCAATCGGGACAGGGACGGGGCTACACCTTC. Translation: CSSSPQSGQGRGYTF.

This clone was found a few times. The chain combines TRBV6-5 with TRBJ1-2, with a tentative D call TRBD1 (5 bases). The CDR3 loop spans 15 amino acids. Germline lookup yields CDR1 MNHEY and CDR2 SVGAGI. With 0 bases removed from V and 4 bases from J, the gap between germline ends came to 12 bases. CDR3 nucleotide sequence: TGTGCCAGCAGTTACTCGCAACAGGATAGCTATGGCTACACCTTC. It codes for CASSYSQQDSYGYTF.

The V call is TRBV4-2, the J call TRBJ2-2; 12 positions agree with TRBD2. Germline values: CDR1 LGHNA, CDR2 YNFKEQ. CDR3 length: 18 amino acids. The ends lost 4 bases at V and 7 bases at J; junction bases unmatched: 13. CDR3 residues: CASSPNRLAGDEGGELFF. CDR3 coding DNA: TGTGCCAGCAGCCCAAACCGACTAGCGGGAGACGAGGGCGGGGAGCTGTTTTTT.

The chain uses TRBV11-2 and TRBJ2-1; D is perhaps TRBD1 (5 bases). V gave up 1 base and J gave up 4 bases, with 8 bases separating them. Germline CDR1 is SGHAT and CDR2 is FQNNGV. The CDR3 is 14 residues long. CDR3 nucleotides: TGTGCCAGCAGCTTAGTGACAGTATACAATGAGCAGTTCTTC. This sequence encodes CASSLVTVYNEQFF.

This chain uses TRBV25-1 with TRBJ1-5, with a tentative D call TRBD1 (6 bases). Trimming took off 6 bases at V and 4 bases at J, with 19 bases between the two ends. This CDR3 has 16 residues. The V gene's germline CDR1 is MGHDK and CDR2 SYGVNS. CDR3 residues: CASSLCGQPTNQPQHF. The CDR3 DNA reads TGTGCCAGCAGCTTATGTGGACAGCCGACTAATCAGCCCCAGCATTTT.

The chain employs TRBV10-1 and TRBJ2-1, with 8 bases that match TRBD2. V lost 2 bases to trimming and J lost 5 bases; unmatched junction nucleotides: 8. The germline CDR1 and CDR2 sequences are WNHNN and SYGVQD (reference sequence). This CDR3 region has 16 residues. The CDR3 DNA is TGCGCCAGCAGTGAGAGCGGCGGGGGGAGGCACAATGAGCAGTTCTTC. Its protein product is CASSESGGGRHNEQFF.

This chain uses TRBV6-5 with TRBJ2-2; D gene ambiguous. The V end lost 5 bases, the J end lost 6 bases, and 13 bases lay between the germline ends. The CDR3 runs to 14 residues. The germline gives CDR1 MNHEY, CDR2 SVGAGI. The chain's CDR3 is CASSPNSSPGELFF. CDR3 in DNA: TGTGCCAGCAGTCCAAACAGTTCCCCCGGGGAGCTGTTTTTT.

V usage is TRBV19 and J usage is TRBJ2-2; 10 bases line up with TRBD2. The trim removed 3 bases at V and 5 bases at J, leaving 12 bases unmatched. CDR3 size: 18 residues. Germline V gives CDR1 LNHDA, CDR2 SQIVND (reference sequence). CDR3 amino acids: CASSIEAGGRFRTGELFF. CDR3 sequence (DNA): TGTGCCAGTAGTATCGAAGCGGGAGGGAGATTTAGGACCGGGGAGCTGTTTTTT.

This chain connects TRBV4-1 to TRBJ1-2, with TRBD1 matching 10 bases. Germline values: CDR1 MGHRA, CDR2 YSYEKL. There are 16 residues in the CDR3. Trimming removed 0 bases from V and 7 bases from J; junction bases left unmatched: 8. As DNA, the CDR3 is TGCGCCAGCAGCCAAGAGTTAAGGGACAGGGGTCGTGGCTACACCTTC. As protein: CASSQELRDRGRGYTF.

This chain connects TRBV5-1 to TRBJ2-7; 12 bases fit TRBD2. The CDR3 has 14 residues. Trimming at V came to 2 bases and at J to 7 bases, leaving 4 bases not matched to a gene. Germline lookup yields CDR1 SGHRS and CDR2 YFSETQ. In DNA, the CDR3 is TGCGCCAGCAGCTTACTAGCGGGGGGAGGTGAGCAGTACTTC. Residues: CASSLLAGGGEQYF. Drawing the rest from reference TRBV5-1 and TRBJ2-7, the complete variable domain is KAGVTQTPRYLIKTRGQQVTLSCSPISGHRSVSWYQQTPGQGLQFLFEYFSETQRNKGNFPGRFSGRQFSNSRSEMNVSTLELGDSALYLCASSLLAGGGEQYFGPGTRLTVT.

This clone has just a few counts. V gene TRBV4-1 combines with J gene TRBJ2-7; 9 bases align to TRBD2. The CDR3 runs 17 residues. Trimming removed 0 bases from V and 5 bases from J; junction bases left unmatched: 11. Per germline, CDR1 MGHRA and CDR2 YSYEKL. CDR3 bases: TGCGCCAGCAGCCAAGATTCGGTTAGCGGGAGCTGGAACGAGCAGTACTTC. The encoded protein is CASSQDSVSGSWNEQYF.

The chain combines TRBV4-1 with TRBJ2-3; a weak D match, TRBD2 (5 bases). The CDR3 sequence is 15 residues long. V lost 1 base, J lost 1 base, and 9 bases lay in between. Germline CDR1 MGHRA, CDR2 YSYEKL. This CDR3 is CASSQGGFGTDTQYF. DNA of the CDR3: TGCGCCAGCAGCCAAGGAGGGTTTGGCACAGATACGCAGTATTTT.

The CDR3 here is CASSAQGRTETQYF. The CDR3 DNA follows: TGTGCCAGCTCAGCCCAGGGAAGGACAGAGACCCAGTACTTC. The gene calls are TRBV18 and TRBJ2-5; TRBD1 might be the D (5 bases). The CDR3 consists of 14 residues. Germline V gene lookup returns CDR1 KGHSH and CDR2 LQKENI. V lost 5 bases to trimming and J lost 4 bases, with 14 bases between them. Together with reference TRBV18 and TRBJ2-5, the CDR3 gives the full variable domain: NAGVMQNPRHLVRRRGQEARLRCSPMKGHSHVYWYRQLPEEGLKFMVYLQKENIIDESGMPKERFSAEFPKEGPSILRIQQVVRGDSAAYFCASSAQGRTETQYFGPGTRLLVL.

CDR3: CASSSGTGERDTQYF. The CDR3 DNA is TGCGCCAGCAGCAGCGGGACAGGGGAAAGGGATACGCAGTATTTT. The chain employs TRBV5-1 and TRBJ2-3; 10 bases align to TRBD1. This CDR3 has 15 residues. Looked up from germline, CDR1 is SGHRS and CDR2 is YFSETQ. After removal of 4 bases from V and 6 bases from J, the junction contained 8 bases not matched to a gene.

This chain uses TRBV28 with TRBJ1-2, with D maybe TRBD1 (6 bases). CDR3 length: 14 residues. Germline-derived CDR1 and CDR2 are MDHEN and SYDVKM. Trimming shortened V by 2 bases and J by 4 bases, and 11 bases separated the two germline ends. CDR3 sequence (DNA): TGTGCCAGCAGTTTACCCCAGGGGTTCTATGGCTACACCTTC. It specifies CASSLPQGFYGYTF.